The clone carrying this T cell receptor beta chain was detected only once. The antigen is undetermined. This sample was taken from a study of shared clonotypes between healthy human individuals. Naive CD8 cells comprised CD45RO-negative, CCR7-positively selected cells, excluding terminally differentiated effector memory CD45RA+ cells. The healthy adult donors were HIV-negative and reported no recent acute infections or vaccinations. Evenly divided among several immunoSEQ plates was the genomic DNA of each subset. Profiled with immunoSEQ multiplex PCR; TCRdb holds only in-frame clones, not every one. The table includes about 2.2 million clones, about 93% detected once. Looked up from germline, CDR1 is LNHDA and CDR2 is SQIVND (reference sequence). CDR3 size: 15 residues. Losses at the gene ends were 1 base for V and 2 bases for J; bases not matched to a gene: 5. General study results and limits: Non-shared clonotypes showed lower generation probabilities than clonotypes common to all four donors.

The sample consisted of naive CD8+ T cells from PBMCs. The sequence came from a man aged 18-30 years in good health. Some clones in this sample may be carry-over from other donors' samples. V gene TRBV19 combines with J gene TRBJ2-7; 7 bases agree with TRBD2. The CDR3 region is CASSIGAGRAYEQYF. The CDR3 DNA sequence: TGTGCCAGTAGTATAGGTGCAGGGAGGGCCTACGAGCAGTACTTC. Together with reference TRBV19 and TRBJ2-7, the CDR3 gives the full variable domain: DGGITQSPKYLFRKEGQNVTLSCEQNLNHDAMYWYRQDPGQGLRLIYYSQIVNDFQKGDIAEGYSVSREKKESFPLTVTSAQKNPTAFYLCASSIGAGRAYEQYFGPGTRLTVT.